Presented here are 19 T cell receptor beta chains from one specimen sequenced in a study of T-cell reconstitution after alpha-beta-depleted transplantation in children listed by TCRdb under 2016. The treatment or condition label, read with the paper, signifies: allogeneic hematopoietic cell transplantation with graft depleted of TCRalphabeta T cells and CD19 B cells. Preparation of the library involved PCR. The reads were generated on an Illumina HiSeq 2500. TCR library preparation used molecular barcoding, with unique molecular identifiers applied to normalize quantification of the TCRbeta repertoire. Starting from the raw public reads, TCRdb applied fastp trimming at Q25, assembled clones with MiXCR and retained in-frame beta chains. Rows merge per CDR3 protein into single entries with the most common DNA and genes. Recorded for this sample are around 440,000 distinct CDR3 sequences; roughly 16% of them occurred a single time. Of the sample, under 30% is held by the ten largest clones.

The sample here was PBMCs, mostly from graft donor cells, taken 360 days after TCRalphabeta/CD19-depleted stem cell transplant. These receptors originate from a boy in the first two years of life who had a stem cell transplant for Wiskott-Aldrich syndrome, so the T cells may come from the graft donor.

The rearrangement joins TRBV27 to TRBJ2-7; TRBD2 matches at 10 bases. V dropped 8 bases and J dropped 6; count of bases not matched to a gene: 13. CDR1 is MNHEY, CDR2 SMNVEV, per germline (reference sequence). The CDR3 is made up of 15 amino acids. Here the CDR3 DNA reads TGTGCCAGCCTAAACGGGCCTAGCGGGAGTGGCGAGCAGTACTTC. It is translated as CASLNGPSGSGEQYF.

The rearrangement links TRBV7-9 to TRBJ2-2; D is uncertain. V lost 3 bases to trimming and J lost 1 base, with 12 bases between them. The CDR3 runs to 16 residues. CDR1 is SEHNR and CDR2 is FQNEAQ in the germline V gene (reference sequence). The chain's CDR3 is CASSFLTYQNTGELFF. For the CDR3, the DNA is TGTGCCAGCAGCTTTCTGACATACCAGAACACCGGGGAGCTGTTTTTT.

This clonotype turned up a few times. The rearrangement links TRBV6-2 or TRBV6-3 to TRBJ2-1; no firm D call. Deletions cut 2 bases from V and 4 bases from J, with 9 bases between. The CDR3 loop spans 14 amino acids. Germline V CDR1 and CDR2: MNHEY, SVGEGT. The CDR3 DNA reads TGTGCCAGCAGTTACCCTCCACCATACAATGAGCAGTTCTTC. It yields the protein CASSYPPPYNEQFF.

The table lists this clonotype with a few counts. Because the CDR3's place on the DNA is in doubt, the DNA is left out and the CDR3 is given as listed by TCRdb. The chain has TRBV6-5 and TRBJ2-7. The CDR3 is 15 amino acids in total, end residues counted. Germline V gene lookup returns CDR1 MNHEY and CDR2 SVGAGI. The CDR3 sequence: CASSSSRQLSYEQYF.

This clonotype was seen a few times. The chain joins TRBV5-1 to TRBJ2-1; 8 bases line up with TRBD2. Looked up from germline, CDR1 is SGHRS and CDR2 is YFSETQ. The CDR3 loop spans 16 amino acids. Trimming removed 0 bases from V and 4 bases from J; junction bases left unmatched: 6. CDR3 in amino acids: CASSLAYLAGYNEQFF. The CDR3, as DNA: TGCGCCAGCAGCTTGGCGTATCTAGCGGGTTACAATGAGCAGTTCTTC.

V is TRBV7-2 and J is TRBJ2-5; TRBD1 aligns across 7 bases. The J segment lost 0 bases and the V segment lost 5 bases, leaving 6 bases of the junction unmatched. Germline CDR1 reads SGHTA; CDR2 reads FQGNSA. This CDR3 has 15 amino acids. The CDR3 loop reads CASSQDREYQETQYF. CDR3 sequence (DNA): TGTGCCAGCAGCCAAGACAGGGAGTACCAAGAGACCCAGTACTTC.

In its sample, this clonotype was seen a few times. The CDR3 region is CSALFIITGTSTDTQYF. Here the CDR3 DNA reads TGCAGTGCCCTTTTTATCATAACAGGGACTAGCACAGATACGCAGTATTTT. The chain joins TRBV20-1 to TRBJ2-3; D possibly matches TRBD1 or TRBD2 (6 bases each). The CDR3 runs 17 residues. Germline V gene sequence: CDR1 DFQATT, CDR2 SNEGSKA (reference sequence). The V end was cut by 6 bases, the J end by 0 bases, with 22 bases between.

The chain joins TRBV11-2 to TRBJ2-7, with D perhaps matching TRBD1 (6 bases). The CDR3 is made up of 15 amino acids. Trimming stripped 3 bases from V and 2 bases from J, with 14 bases between. From germline, CDR1 is SGHAT and CDR2 FQNNGV. The CDR3 nucleotides are TGTGCCAGCAGCTTTGGACAGTTCCCTACCTACGAGCAGTACTTC. Encoded protein: CASSFGQFPTYEQYF.

This clonotype occurred a few times. The V gene is TRBV5-1, the J gene TRBJ2-5, with D possibly TRBD1 on 6 matching bases. The ends were cut back, 6 bases at V and 2 bases at J, with 20 bases in the middle. The germline V gene has CDR1 SGHRS and CDR2 YFSETQ. CDR3 length: 16 amino acids. The CDR3 DNA follows: TGCGCCAGCAAACGACTCCACTGGGGGCCACAAGAGACCCAGTACTTC. It translates to CASKRLHWGPQETQYF.

This clonotype was detected many times. The CDR3 sequence is CASSPTKSSGGLAGVTGELFF. The CDR3 DNA is TGTGCCAGCAGTCCAACTAAATCCTCAGGGGGACTAGCGGGAGTAACCGGGGAGCTGTTTTTT. The chain joins TRBV6-2 or TRBV6-3 to TRBJ2-2; TRBD2 matches at 14 bases. V shed 5 bases, J shed 5 bases, and the junction held 19 bases outside the gene matches. The V gene's germline CDR1 is MNHEY and CDR2 SVGEGT. The CDR3 runs to 21 residues.

V is TRBV7-2 and J is TRBJ2-2; D might be TRBD2 (6 bases). Germline V gene sequence: CDR1 SGHTA, CDR2 FQGNSA. Trimming shortened V by 1 base and J by 0 bases, and 12 bases separated the two germline ends. This CDR3 has 17 amino acids. CDR3 residues: CASSLGGGASNTGELFF. The CDR3 bases are TGTGCCAGCAGCTTAGGGGGAGGCGCCTCGAACACCGGGGAGCTGTTTTTT.

The gene calls are TRBV29-1 and TRBJ1-1; D gene ambiguous. V lost 6 bases, J lost 3 bases, and 14 bases lay in between. The CDR3 covers 13 residues. Germline V gives CDR1 SQVTM, CDR2 ANQGSEA. The CDR3 region is CSVVTPRHTEAFF. As DNA, the CDR3 is TGCAGCGTGGTAACCCCGAGGCACACTGAAGCTTTCTTT. Full variable domain (remainder filled in from reference TRBV29-1 and TRBJ1-1): SAVISQKPSRDICQRGTSLTIQCQVDSQVTMMFWYRQQPGQSLTLIATANQGSEATYESGFVIDKFPISRPNLTFSTLTVSNMSPEDSSIYLCSVVTPRHTEAFFGQGTRLTVV.

This clonotype turned up a few times. V usage is TRBV7-7 and J usage is TRBJ2-7; D is uncertain. The CDR3 spans 13 residues. V was shortened by 0 bases and J by 6 bases, with 9 bases between the two germline ends. Germline assignment: CDR1 SSHAT and CDR2 FNYEAQ (reference sequence). CDR3 protein: CASSLAVLGEQYF. The CDR3 nucleotides read TGTGCCAGCAGCTTAGCCGTATTGGGCGAGCAGTACTTC.

The genes are TRBV5-1 and TRBJ2-1; 12 nucleotides agree with TRBD2. Germline V gene lookup returns CDR1 SGHRS and CDR2 YFSETQ. CDR3 length equals 17 residues. V shed 0 bases and J 2 bases; nucleotides not matched to a gene: 3. The CDR3 loop reads CASSLARLAGAYNEQFF. The CDR3 DNA sequence: TGCGCCAGCAGCTTGGCGAGACTAGCGGGAGCCTACAATGAGCAGTTCTTC. Using reference TRBV5-1 and TRBJ2-1 for the parts outside the CDR3, the full variable domain is KAGVTQTPRYLIKTRGQQVTLSCSPISGHRSVSWYQQTPGQGLQFLFEYFSETQRNKGNFPGRFSGRQFSNSRSEMNVSTLELGDSALYLCASSLARLAGAYNEQFFGPGTRLTVL.

The CDR3 coding sequence is TGTGCCACCAGCAGAGTCCGACTAGCGGGATTATACAATGAGCAGTTCTTC. It specifies CATSRVRLAGLYNEQFF. The chain uses TRBV15 and TRBJ2-1; 11 positions agree with TRBD2. V gave up 1 base and J gave up 4 bases; unmatched junction bases: 6. The germline gives CDR1 LNHNV, CDR2 YYDKDF (reference sequence). The CDR3 totals 17 residues. Full variable domain (rest looked up from reference TRBV15 and TRBJ2-1): DAMVIQNPRYQVTQFGKPVTLSCSQTLNHNVMYWYQQKSSQAPKLLFHYYDKDFNNEADTPDNFQSRRPNTSFCFLDIRSPGLGDTAMYLCATSRVRLAGLYNEQFFGPGTRLTVL.

This clonotype has a count of ten or more. This chain joins TRBV7-9 and TRBJ1-1, with 7 bases lining up with TRBD1. The CDR3 is made up of 14 amino acids. J was trimmed by 4 bases and V by 8 bases; bases with no gene match: 10. Looked up from germline, CDR1 is SEHNR and CDR2 is FQNEAQ (reference sequence). The CDR3 here is CASGAGRGLTEAFF. The CDR3 DNA reads as TGTGCCAGCGGGGCAGGGAGGGGGCTCACTGAAGCTTTCTTT. The full variable domain, with the rest looked up from reference TRBV7-9 and TRBJ1-1, is DTGVSQNPRHKITKRGQNVTFRCDPISEHNRLYWYRQTLGQGPEFLTYFQNEAQLEKSRLLSDRFSAERPKGSFSTLEIQRTEQGDSAMYLCASGAGRGLTEAFFGQGTRLTVV.

The genes are TRBV30 and TRBJ2-5; TRBD2 is a possible D gene (5 bases). CDR3 length: 14 residues. V lost 0 bases and J lost 7, with 15 bases in between. Per germline, CDR1 GTSNPN and CDR2 SVGIG (reference sequence). The CDR3 nucleotides are TGTGCCTGGAGTGTACTAGGTGCTTGGGGGACCCAGTACTTC. This codes for CAWSVLGAWGTQYF.

This clonotype was observed a handful of times. The V gene is TRBV7-6, the J gene TRBJ1-1; D gene ambiguous. Per germline, CDR1 SGHVS and CDR2 FNYEAQ. The V end was cut by 1 base, the J end by 0 bases, with 9 bases between. The CDR3 is made up of 15 amino acids. DNA for the CDR3: TGTGCCAGCAGCTTAGATGGCCGTATGAACACTGAAGCTTTCTTT. This encodes CASSLDGRMNTEAFF.

This clonotype was detected only a few times. The chain employs TRBV20-1 and TRBJ1-3; no firm D call. The CDR3 is 12 amino acids. Trimming stripped 3 bases from V and 2 bases from J, with 5 bases between. Germline CDR1 reads DFQATT; CDR2 reads SNEGSKA (reference sequence). The CDR3 bases are TGCAGTGCTAGTCCCGCTGGAAACACCATATATTTT. This gives the protein CSASPAGNTIYF.